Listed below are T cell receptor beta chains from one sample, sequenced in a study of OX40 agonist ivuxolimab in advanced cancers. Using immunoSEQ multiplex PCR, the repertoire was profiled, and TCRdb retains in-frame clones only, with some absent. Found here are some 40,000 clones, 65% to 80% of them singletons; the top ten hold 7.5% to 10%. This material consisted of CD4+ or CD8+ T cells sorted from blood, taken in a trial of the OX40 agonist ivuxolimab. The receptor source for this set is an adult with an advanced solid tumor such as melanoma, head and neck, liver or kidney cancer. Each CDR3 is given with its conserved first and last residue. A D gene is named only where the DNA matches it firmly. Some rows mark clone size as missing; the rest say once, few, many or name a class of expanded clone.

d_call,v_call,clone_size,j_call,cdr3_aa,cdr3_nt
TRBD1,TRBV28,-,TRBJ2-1,CASRSGTGFLF,TGTGCCAGCAGATCCGGGACAGGGTTCCTCTTC
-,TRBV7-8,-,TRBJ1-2,CASSRYTGSANYGYTF,TGTGCCAGCAGCCGATATACAGGATCCGCTAACTATGGCTACACCTTC
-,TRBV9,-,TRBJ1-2,CASSVAGGRYGYTF,TGTGCCAGCAGCGTAGCGGGGGGTCGTTATGGCTACACCTTC
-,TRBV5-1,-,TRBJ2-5,CASSLSPGKETQYF,TGCGCCAGCAGCTTGTCCCCGGGGAAAGAGACCCAGTACTTC
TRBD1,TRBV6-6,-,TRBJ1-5,CASTTGDRGNQPQHF,TGTGCCAGCACCACGGGGGACAGGGGCAATCAGCCCCAGCATTTT
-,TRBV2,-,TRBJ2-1,CASSGGGDSSYNEQFF,TGTGCCAGCAGTGGCGGAGGCGACAGCTCCTACAATGAGCAGTTCTTC
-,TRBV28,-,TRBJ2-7,CASSSQGGGTYEQYF,TGTGCCAGCAGTTCACAGGGTGGAGGTACCTACGAGCAGTACTTC
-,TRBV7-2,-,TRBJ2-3,CASSLRGGTQYF,TGTGCCAGCAGCTTAAGGGGGGGCACGCAGTATTTT
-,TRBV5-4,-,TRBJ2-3,CASSLGRKRTDTQYF,TGTGCCAGCAGCTTGGGCAGGAAGCGCACAGATACGCAGTATTTT
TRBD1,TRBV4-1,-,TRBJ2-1,CASSQGRGQYNEQFF,TGCGCCAGCAGCCAAGGTAGGGGACAGTACAATGAGCAGTTCTTC
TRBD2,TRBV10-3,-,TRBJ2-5,CAISGTSGQETQYF,TGTGCCATCAGTGGGACTAGCGGCCAAGAGACCCAGTACTTC
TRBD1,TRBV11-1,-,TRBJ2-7,CASSPGTGYEQYF,TGTGCCAGCAGCCCCGGGACAGGGTACGAGCAGTACTTC
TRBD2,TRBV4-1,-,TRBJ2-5,CASSQEYELAGVETQYF,TGCGCCAGCAGCCAAGAGTATGAACTAGCGGGGGTAGAGACCCAGTACTTC
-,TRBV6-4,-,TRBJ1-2,CASSDSPSGNYGYTF,TGTGCCAGCAGTGACTCCCCGTCGGGGAACTATGGCTACACCTTC
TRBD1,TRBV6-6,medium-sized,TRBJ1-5,CASSPGQRSQPQHF,TGTGCCAGCAGTCCGGGACAGCGTAGTCAGCCCCAGCATTTT
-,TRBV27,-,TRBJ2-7,CASSLGDSYEQYF,TGTGCCAGCAGTTTAGGGGACTCCTACGAGCAGTACTTC
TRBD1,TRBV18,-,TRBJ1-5,CASQGTGNQPQHF,TGTGCCAGCCAGGGGACAGGGAATCAGCCCCAGCATTTT
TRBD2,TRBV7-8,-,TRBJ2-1,CASSFVAGGPGDEQFF,TGTGCCAGCAGCTTTGTAGCGGGAGGGCCGGGAGATGAGCAGTTCTTC
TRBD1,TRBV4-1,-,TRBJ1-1,CASSRETTGAIEAFF,TGCGCCAGCAGCAGGGAGACTACAGGGGCGATTGAAGCTTTCTTT
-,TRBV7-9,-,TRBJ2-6,CASSLRDGANVLTF,TGTGCCAGCAGCCTCCGGGATGGGGCCAACGTCCTGACTTTC
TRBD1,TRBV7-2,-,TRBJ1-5,CASSLEGTGQPQHF,TGTGCCAGCAGCTTAGAAGGGACAGGGCAGCCCCAGCATTTT
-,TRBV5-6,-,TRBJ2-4,CASSFWAGNDIQYF,TGTGCCAGCAGCTTCTGGGCGGGGAATGACATTCAGTACTTC
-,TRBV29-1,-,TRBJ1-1,CSVEGTAGNTEAFF,TGCAGCGTTGAAGGGACAGCAGGGAACACTGAAGCTTTCTTT
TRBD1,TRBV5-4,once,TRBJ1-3,CATKQGASGGNTIYF,TGTGCCACCAAACAGGGGGCGTCGGGCGGAAACACCATATATTTT
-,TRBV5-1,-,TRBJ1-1,CASSLRFGGKDTEAFF,TGCGCCAGCAGCTTGAGATTCGGAGGCAAAGACACTGAAGCTTTCTTT
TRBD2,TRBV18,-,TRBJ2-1,CASSLLAGEEQFF,TGTGCCAGCTCACTCTTAGCGGGAGAGGAGCAGTTCTTC
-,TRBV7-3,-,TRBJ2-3,CASSYSAESTDTQYF,TGTGCCAGCAGCTACTCGGCCGAGAGCACAGATACGCAGTATTTT
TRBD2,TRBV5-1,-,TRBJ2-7,CASSQGLAGGTYEQYF,TGCGCCAGCAGCCAAGGACTAGCGGGGGGCACCTACGAGCAGTACTTC
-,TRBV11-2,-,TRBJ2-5,CASGAETQYF,TGTGCCAGCGGAGCAGAGACCCAGTACTTC
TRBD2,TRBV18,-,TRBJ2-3,CASSPAGGRDTQYF,TGTGCCAGCTCACCCGCGGGGGGGCGAGATACGCAGTATTTT
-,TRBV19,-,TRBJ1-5,CASTLIPTDAVVYQPQHF,TGTGCCAGTACCCTAATACCGACAGACGCAGTTGTATATCAGCCCCAGCATTTT
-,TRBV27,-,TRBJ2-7,CASRNRPVSKEQYF,TGTGCCAGCAGAAACAGGCCAGTAAGTAAGGAGCAGTACTTC
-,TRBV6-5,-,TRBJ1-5,CASRISGGANQPQHF,TGTGCCAGCCGGATCTCGGGGGGGGCAAATCAGCCCCAGCATTTT
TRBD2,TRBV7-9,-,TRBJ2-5,CASSSGLAGGETQYF,TGTGCCAGCAGCTCCGGGCTAGCGGGGGGAGAGACCCAGTACTTC
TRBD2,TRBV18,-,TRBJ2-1,CASSLSGTSGYNEQFF,TGTGCCAGCTCACTCTCCGGGACTAGCGGGTACAATGAGCAGTTCTTC
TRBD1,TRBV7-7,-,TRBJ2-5,CASSPGTGIGTQYF,TGTGCCAGCAGCCCCGGGACAGGGATAGGGACCCAGTACTTC
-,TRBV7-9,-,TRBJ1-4,CASSSRESLTNEKLFF,TGTGCCAGCAGCTCCAGGGAGTCTCTAACTAATGAAAAACTGTTTTTT
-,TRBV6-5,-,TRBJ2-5,CASSFPGDGETQYF,TGTGCCAGCAGCTTTCCGGGGGATGGAGAGACCCAGTACTTC
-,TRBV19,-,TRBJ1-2,CASSMQGNYGYTF,TGTGCCAGTAGTATGCAGGGCAACTATGGCTACACCTTC
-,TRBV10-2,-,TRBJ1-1,CASSDLSGKYTEAFF,TGCGCCAGCAGTGATCTTTCAGGGAAGTACACTGAAGCTTTCTTT
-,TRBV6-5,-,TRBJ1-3,CAISGLPSSGNTIYF,TGTGCCATCAGTGGATTACCGAGCTCTGGAAACACCATATATTTT
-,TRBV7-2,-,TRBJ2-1,CASSPRRGFLGYEQFF,TGTGCCAGCAGCCCCCGTCGAGGCTTTCTTGGTTATGAGCAGTTCTTC
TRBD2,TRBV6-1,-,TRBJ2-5,CASGGVETQYF,TGTGCCAGCGGGGGGGTCGAGACCCAGTACTTC
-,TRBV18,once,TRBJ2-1,CASSSKSEQFF,TGTGCCAGCTCATCAAAGAGTGAGCAGTTCTTC
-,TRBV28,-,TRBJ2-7,CASSLGTYEQYF,TGTGCCAGCAGTTTAGGGACCTACGAGCAGTACTTC
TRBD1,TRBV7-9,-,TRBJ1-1,CASSLRTGGMTEAFF,TGTGCCAGCAGCTTAAGGACAGGGGGAATGACTGAAGCTTTCTTT
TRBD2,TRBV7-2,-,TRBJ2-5,CASSLGGAGGETQYF,TGTGCCAGCAGCTTAGGGGGCGCGGGGGGAGAGACCCAGTACTTC
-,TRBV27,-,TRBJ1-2,CASRPREGTNYGYTF,TGTGCCAGCAGACCGCGGGAGGGCACCAACTATGGCTACACCTTC
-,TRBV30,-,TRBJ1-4,CAWSVSPSTNEKLFF,TGTGCCTGGAGTGTTAGTCCCTCAACTAATGAAAAACTGTTTTTT
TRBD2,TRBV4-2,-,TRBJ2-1,CASSQRGGEQFF,TGTGCCAGCAGCCAACGGGGGGGTGAGCAGTTCTTC
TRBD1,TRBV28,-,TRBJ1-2,CASSRDRAGYGYTF,TGTGCCAGCAGTCGGGACAGGGCGGGCTATGGCTACACCTTC
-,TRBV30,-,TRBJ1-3,CAWSPRGLSGNTIYF,TGTGCCTGGAGCCCCCGTGGGCTCTCTGGAAACACCATATATTTT